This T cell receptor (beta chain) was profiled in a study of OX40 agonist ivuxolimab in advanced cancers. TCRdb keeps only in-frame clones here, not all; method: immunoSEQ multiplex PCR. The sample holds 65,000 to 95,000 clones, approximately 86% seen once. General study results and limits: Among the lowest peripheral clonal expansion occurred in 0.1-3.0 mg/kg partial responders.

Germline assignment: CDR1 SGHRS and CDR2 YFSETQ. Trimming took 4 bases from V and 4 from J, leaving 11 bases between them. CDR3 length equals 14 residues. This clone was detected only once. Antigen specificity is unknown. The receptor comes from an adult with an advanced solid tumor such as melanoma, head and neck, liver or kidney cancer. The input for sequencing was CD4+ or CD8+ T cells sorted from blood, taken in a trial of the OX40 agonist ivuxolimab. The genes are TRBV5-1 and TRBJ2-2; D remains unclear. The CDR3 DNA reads TGCGCCAGCAGCCCCTACAGTGGCACCGGGGAGCTGTTTTTT. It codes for CASSPYSGTGELFF.